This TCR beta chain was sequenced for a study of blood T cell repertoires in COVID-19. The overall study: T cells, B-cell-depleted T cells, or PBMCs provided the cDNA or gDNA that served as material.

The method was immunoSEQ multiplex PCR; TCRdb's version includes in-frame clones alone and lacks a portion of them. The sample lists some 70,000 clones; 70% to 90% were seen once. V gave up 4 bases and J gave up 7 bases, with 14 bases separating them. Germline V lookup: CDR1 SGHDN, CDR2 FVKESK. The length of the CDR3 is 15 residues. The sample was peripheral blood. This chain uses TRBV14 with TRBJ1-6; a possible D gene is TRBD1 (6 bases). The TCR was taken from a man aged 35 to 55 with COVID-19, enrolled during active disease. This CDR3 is CASSRQAPPNSPLHF. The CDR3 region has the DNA TGTGCCAGCAGCCGACAGGCGCCTCCCAATTCACCCCTCCACTTT. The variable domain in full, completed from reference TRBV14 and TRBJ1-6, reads EAGVTQFPSHSVIEKGQTVTLRCDPISGHDNLYWYRRVMGKEIKFLLHFVKESKQDESGMPNNRFLAERTGGTYSTLKVQPAELEDSGVYFCASSRQAPPNSPLHFGNGTRLTVT.